The TCR beta chain described here comes from a study of T cell repertoires in cytomegalovirus infection (dated by TCRdb to about 2019). In the study overall: Alongside well-studied HLA-B-restricted epitopes, the peptide stimulations were aimed at recently identified HLA-C-restricted CMV epitopes, whose presentation resists viral immunomodulation. Because public TCR beta signatures pointed to carriage of CMV infection together with the matching HLA type, the HLA type of each donor mattered for the analysis.

A remark on this clonotype: Its antigen remains unidentified. There are no base qualities to consult, and no much larger clone falls within one base.

Sequencing relied on an Illumina HiSeq 1500. Using fastp at Q25 and MiXCR, TCRdb reprocessed the public reads and kept productive beta chains. Rows with one shared CDR3 protein collapse into an entry with the most common genes and DNA. In this sample the table shows about 900,000 distinct CDR3 sequences, less than 35% of which occur a single time. The ten largest clones represent 11% to 15% of the sample. The germline V gene encodes CDR1 SGHVS and CDR2 FNYEAQ. The CDR3 spans 14 residues, from the cysteine through the phenylalanine. Only the CDR3 part of the read is kept: 42 bases, read in frame from the first base. V trim: 8 bases; J trim: 8 bases; unmatched bases: 8. The investigation overall reported the following: The ex vivo response was dominated by HLA-C-restricted CMV-specific TCR beta clonotypes, which also provided the single most frequent clonotype in two of eight donors. In both this cohort and an independent roughly 330-donor cohort, the cumulative frequency of public TCR beta family members distinguished carriers of CMV infection plus the relevant HLA type.

The treatment or condition label of this sample denotes: in vitro stimulation with specific CMV peptide epitopes to enrich CMV-specific T cells. This TCR was recovered from a human donor in good health (CMV status not recorded). Some clones in this sample may be carry-over from other donors' samples. The sample was cultured CD8+ T cells from PBMCs, taken from culture after CMV antigen stimulation. The rearranged segments are TRBV7-6 and TRBJ2-3; 12 junctional bases match TRBD2. The nucleotide sequence is given as TGTGCCAGCGGGCTAGCGGGGGGGCTGGGTACGCAGTATTTT. Translation gives CASGLAGGLGTQYF.